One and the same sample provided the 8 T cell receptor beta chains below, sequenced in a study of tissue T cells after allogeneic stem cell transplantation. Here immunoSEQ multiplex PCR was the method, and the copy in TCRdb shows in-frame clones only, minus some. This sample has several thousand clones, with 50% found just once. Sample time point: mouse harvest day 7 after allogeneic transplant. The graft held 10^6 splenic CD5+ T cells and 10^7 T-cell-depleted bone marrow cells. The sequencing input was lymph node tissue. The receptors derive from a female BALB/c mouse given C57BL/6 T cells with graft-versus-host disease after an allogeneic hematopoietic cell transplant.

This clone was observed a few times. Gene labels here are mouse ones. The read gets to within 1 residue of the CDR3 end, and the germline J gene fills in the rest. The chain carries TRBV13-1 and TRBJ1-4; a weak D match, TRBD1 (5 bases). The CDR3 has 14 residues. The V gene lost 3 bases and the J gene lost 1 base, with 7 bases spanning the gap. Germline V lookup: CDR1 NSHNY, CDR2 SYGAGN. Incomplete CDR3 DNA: TGTGCCAGCAGTGGACAGACTTCCAACGAAAGATTATTT. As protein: CASSGQTSNERLF. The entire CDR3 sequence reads CASSGQTSNERLFF.

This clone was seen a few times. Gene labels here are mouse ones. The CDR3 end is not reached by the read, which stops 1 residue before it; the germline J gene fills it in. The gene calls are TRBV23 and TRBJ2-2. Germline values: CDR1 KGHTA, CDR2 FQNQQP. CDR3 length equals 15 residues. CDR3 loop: CSSSPSGADTGQLYF. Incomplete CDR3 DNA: TGCTCCAGCAGTCCCTCGGGGGCAGACACCGGGCAGCTCTAC.

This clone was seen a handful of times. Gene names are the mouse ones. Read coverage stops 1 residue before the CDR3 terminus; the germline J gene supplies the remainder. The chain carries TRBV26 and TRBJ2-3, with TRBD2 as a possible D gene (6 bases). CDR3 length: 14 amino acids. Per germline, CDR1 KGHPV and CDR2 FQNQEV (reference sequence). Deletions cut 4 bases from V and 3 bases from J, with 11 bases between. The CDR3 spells CASSPGGWAETLYF. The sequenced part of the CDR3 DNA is TGTGCCAGCAGTCCGGGGGGTTGGGCAGAAACGCTGTAT.

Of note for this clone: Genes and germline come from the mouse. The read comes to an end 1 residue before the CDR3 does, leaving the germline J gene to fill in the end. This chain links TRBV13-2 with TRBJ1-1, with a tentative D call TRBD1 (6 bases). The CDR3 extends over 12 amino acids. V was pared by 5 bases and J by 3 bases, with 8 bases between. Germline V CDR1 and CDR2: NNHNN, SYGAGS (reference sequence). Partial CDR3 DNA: TGTGCCAGCGGCGGGACATACACAGAAGTCTTC. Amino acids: CASGGTYTEVF. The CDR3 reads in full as CASGGTYTEVFF.

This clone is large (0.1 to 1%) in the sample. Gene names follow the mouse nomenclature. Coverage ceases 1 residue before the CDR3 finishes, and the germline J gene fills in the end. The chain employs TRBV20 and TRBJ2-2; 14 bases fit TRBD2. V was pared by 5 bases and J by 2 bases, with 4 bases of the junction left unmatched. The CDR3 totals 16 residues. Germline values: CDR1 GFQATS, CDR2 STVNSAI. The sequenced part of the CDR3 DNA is TGTGGTGCTCGGGGACTGGGGGGGCGCAACACCGGGCAGCTCTAC. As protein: CGARGLGGRNTGQLY. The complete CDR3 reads CGARGLGGRNTGQLYF.

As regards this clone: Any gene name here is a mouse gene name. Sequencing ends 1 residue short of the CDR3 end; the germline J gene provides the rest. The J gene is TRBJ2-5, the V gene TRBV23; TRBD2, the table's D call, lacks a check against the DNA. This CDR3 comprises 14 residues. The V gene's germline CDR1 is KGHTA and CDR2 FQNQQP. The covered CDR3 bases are TGCTCCAGCAGTCAGAGGACTGGCCAAGACACCCAGTAC. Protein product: CSSSQRTGQDTQY. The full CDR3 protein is CSSSQRTGQDTQYF. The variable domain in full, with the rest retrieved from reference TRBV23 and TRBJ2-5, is DAAVTQKPRYLIKMKGQEAEMKCIPEKGHTAVFWYQQKQSKELKFLIYFQNQQPLDQIDMVKERFSAVCPSSSLCSLGIRTCEAEDSALYLCSSSQRTGQDTQYFGPGTRLLVL.

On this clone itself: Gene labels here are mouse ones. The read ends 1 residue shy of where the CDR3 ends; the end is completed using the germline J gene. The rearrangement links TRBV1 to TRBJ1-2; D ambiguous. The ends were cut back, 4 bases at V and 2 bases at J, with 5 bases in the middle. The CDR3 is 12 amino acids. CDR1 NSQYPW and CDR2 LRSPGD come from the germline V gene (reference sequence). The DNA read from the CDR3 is TGCACCTGCAGTGACCGGAACTCCGACTACACC. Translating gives CTCSDRNSDYT. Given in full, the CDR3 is CTCSDRNSDYTF.

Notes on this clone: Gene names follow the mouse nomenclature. This CDR3 is CANDYEQYF. CDR3 DNA, as far as it was read: TGTGCTAACGATTATGAACAGTAC. The chain uses TRBV29 and TRBJ2-7; D remains ambiguous. The CDR3 end falls 1 residue outside the read, so it is completed with the germline J gene. The CDR3 spans 9 residues. CDR1 MSHET and CDR2 SYDVDS come from the germline V gene. V lost 10 bases, J lost 4 bases, and 5 bases lay in between.